In its sample, the clone carrying this T cell receptor (beta chain) was seen once. Its matching antigen is unknown. These data are taken from a study of T cell responses to AZD1222 COVID-19 vaccine. The overall study: Samples with a second dose at about 4 or about 12 weeks were pooled together. General study results and limits: Along spike, vaccine-associated CD4 TCRs were found throughout, with dominance at 160-218 and 743-854. White British donors predominated, females outnumbered males, and clonal diversity was possibly underestimated. Breadth and depth of Spike-specific TCRs rose after two AZD1222 doses.

Germline V gene data show CDR1 as MNHEY and CDR2 as SVGEGT. CDR3 size: 14 residues. Losses at the gene ends were 2 bases for V and 6 bases for J; bases not matched to a gene: 4. TCRdb keeps only in-frame clones here, not all; method: immunoSEQ multiplex PCR. The sample holds around 120,000 clones, 92% seen once. The receptor was derived from an adult in good health. The rearrangement uses TRBV6-2 or TRBV6-3 and TRBJ2-7; 10 positions agree with TRBD2. Specimen: peripheral blood, collected on day 0 of AZD1222 vaccination. CDR3 DNA: TGTGCCAGCAGTTACGGCCTAGCGGGAGCCGAGCAGTACTTC. Translation: CASSYGLAGAEQYF.